The 32 T cell receptor beta chains below all came from one sample that was sequenced in a study of T-cell reconstitution after alpha-beta-depleted transplantation in children. Using unique molecular identifiers, the investigators prepared the TCRbeta library. TCRdb passed the PCR reads through MiXCR, listing each CDR3 protein once. In the table there are fewer than 550,000 distinct CDR3 sequences, roughly a tenth of which are singletons. This specimen was PBMCs, taken before TCRalphabeta/CD19-depleted stem cell transplant. The origin of the receptors is a child under 10 years old with inherited bone marrow failure, due to receive a stem cell transplant.

This clonotype appeared many times. The chain couples TRBV6-5 to TRBJ2-1; D is perhaps TRBD1 or TRBD2 (7 bases each). The CDR3 loop spans 14 amino acids. The ends were cut back, 3 bases at V and 7 bases at J, with 13 bases in the middle. Germline loops: CDR1 MNHEY, CDR2 SVGAGI. The DNA of the CDR3 is TGTGCCAGCAGTTATTCAGGGGGGGTAAATGAGCAGTTCTTC. It translates to CASSYSGGVNEQFF.

This clonotype was seen repeatedly, ten times or more. This CDR3 reads CASSSRNTGELFF. CDR3 DNA: TGTGCCAGCAGTTCCAGAAACACCGGGGAGCTGTTTTTT. The chain employs TRBV12-3 or TRBV12-4 and TRBJ2-2; no clear D. This CDR3 is built from 13 residues. V was trimmed by 4 bases and J by 2 bases, leaving 5 bases between them.

This clonotype was observed at least ten times. The CDR3: CASSQDRTDSYEQYF. In DNA, the CDR3 is TGCGCCAGCAGCCAGGACAGGACGGATTCCTACGAGCAGTACTTC. V and J are TRBV4-3 and TRBJ2-7; 7 bases agree with TRBD1. From germline, CDR1 is LGHNA and CDR2 YSLEER. V trimming: 3 bases; J trimming: 1 base; junction bases outside the gene matches: 6. The CDR3 covers 15 residues.

This clonotype has a count of ten or more. The rearrangement joins TRBV30 to TRBJ2-2, with D perhaps TRBD2 (6 bases). V was pared by 2 bases and J by 6 bases, with 10 bases between. This CDR3 region has 13 residues. Germline V lookup: CDR1 GTSNPN, CDR2 SVGIG (reference sequence). The CDR3 reads CAWSISGPGELFF. CDR3 sequence (DNA): TGTGCCTGGAGTATCAGCGGGCCCGGGGAGCTGTTTTTT.

This clonotype was seen repeatedly, ten times or more. The chain joins TRBV6-2 or TRBV6-3 to TRBJ2-4; TRBD2 might be the D (5 bases). This CDR3 spans 15 amino acids. The V gene's germline CDR1 is MNHEY and CDR2 SVGEGT. V was pared by 6 bases and J by 0 bases, with 12 bases between. The CDR3 here is CASSDSGLAKNIQYF. In nucleotides, the CDR3 is TGTGCCAGCAGCGACTCAGGACTAGCCAAAAACATTCAGTACTTC.

As regards this clonotype: A much more abundant neighbour one base away suggests this may be a read error. The chain joins TRBV28 to TRBJ2-3; D not resolved. Germline CDR1 is MDHEN and CDR2 is SYDVKM. This CDR3 has 16 amino acids. The CDR3 reads CASSLIPSQWADMQYF. CDR3 coding DNA: TGTGCCAGCAGTTTAATTCCCTCTCAGTGGGCAGATATGCAGTATTTT.

This clonotype has a handful of counts. This chain joins TRBV4-3 and TRBJ2-7; no definite D call. Germline CDR1 LGHNA, CDR2 YSLEER. With 0 bases removed from V and 3 bases from J, the gap between germline ends came to 12 bases. The length of the CDR3 is 15 residues. CDR3 loop: CASSQDSSSLYEQYF. For the CDR3, the DNA is TGCGCCAGCAGCCAAGATTCGAGTAGCCTCTACGAGCAGTACTTC.

The sample holds many counts of this clonotype. This rearrangement joins TRBV5-1 to TRBJ2-7; D remains ambiguous. This CDR3 has 13 amino acids. Germline loops: CDR1 SGHRS, CDR2 YFSETQ. Trimming took off 5 bases at V and 3 bases at J, with 12 bases between the two ends. CDR3 nucleotide sequence: TGCGCCAGCAGAGACCGACCTCACTACGAGCAGTACTTC. This sequence encodes CASRDRPHYEQYF.

V gene TRBV19 combines with J gene TRBJ2-1, with 9 bases matching TRBD2. This CDR3 has 15 residues. Germline V CDR1 and CDR2: LNHDA, SQIVND (reference sequence). J gave up 2 bases and V 7 bases, and 6 bases lay outside the gene matches. The CDR3 is CASTVAGVPYNEQFF. Here the CDR3 DNA reads TGTGCCAGTACTGTAGCGGGAGTCCCCTACAATGAGCAGTTCTTC.

The rearrangement joins TRBV23-1 to TRBJ2-1; 11 positions agree with TRBD2. TRBV23-1 is an ORF, with its function uncertain. This CDR3 spans 20 amino acids. V lost 0 bases to trimming and J lost 7 bases; unmatched junction nucleotides: 17. CDR3: CASSQSPRRLAGGGGNEQFF. The CDR3 DNA reads TGCGCCAGCAGTCAATCGCCGCGCCGGCTAGCGGGAGGTGGGGGGAATGAGCAGTTCTTC.

This clonotype was counted at least ten times. The chain combines TRBV27 with TRBJ1-4; unclear D gene. The V gene's germline CDR1 is MNHEY and CDR2 SMNVEV (reference sequence). This CDR3 is 15 amino acids long. V was cut by 5 bases and J by 4 bases, with 14 bases left in between. As DNA, the CDR3 is TGTGCCAGCAGTAAATTGGGAGCAAGTAATGAAAAACTGTTTTTT. Translation: CASSKLGASNEKLFF.

In its sample, this clonotype was seen a few times. This chain links TRBV30 with TRBJ2-2; TRBD2 agrees at 10 bases. The CDR3 sequence is 17 residues long. Germline V gene data show CDR1 as GTSNPN and CDR2 as SVGIG (reference sequence). J gave up 5 bases and V 0 bases, and 9 bases lay outside the gene matches. The CDR3 region has the DNA TGTGCCTGGAGTGTAATGAGCGGGAGGGCCGGTACCGGGGAGCTGTTTTTT. As protein: CAWSVMSGRAGTGELFF.

This clonotype occurred a few times. The chain is built from TRBV7-2 and TRBJ1-5, with 11 bases fitting TRBD1. With V trimmed by 5 bases and J by 4 bases, 10 bases remained unmatched. The CDR3 consists of 17 residues. Germline-derived CDR1 and CDR2 are SGHTA and FQGNSA. CDR3 DNA sequence: TGTGCCAGCAGCCCCGGGACAGGGGGGGGTCCTAATCAGCCCCAGCATTTT. It specifies CASSPGTGGGPNQPQHF.

This clonotype was detected many times. The chain employs TRBV19 and TRBJ1-1, with 8 bases matching TRBD1. The junction had 4 bases not matched to a gene; V was cut back by 0 bases and J by 1 base. This CDR3 comprises 16 residues. Per the germline V gene, CDR1 is LNHDA and CDR2 is SQIVND (reference sequence). The CDR3 sequence is CASSIDRGPWNTEAFF. The CDR3 bases are TGTGCCAGTAGTATAGACAGGGGGCCGTGGAACACTGAAGCTTTCTTT.

There are many counts of this clonotype. The chain uses TRBV7-9 and TRBJ2-3, with 9 bases fitting TRBD2. CDR3 length: 16 residues. V shed 5 bases, J shed 6 bases, and the junction held 12 bases outside the gene matches. Germline CDR1 SEHNR, CDR2 FQNEAQ (reference sequence). The CDR3 DNA reads TGTGCCAGCAGCATCGGGCTAGCGGGATCCAGGGATACGCAGTATTTT. This sequence encodes CASSIGLAGSRDTQYF. Supplemented by reference TRBV7-9 and TRBJ2-3, the full variable domain reads DTGVSQNPRHKITKRGQNVTFRCDPISEHNRLYWYRQTLGQGPEFLTYFQNEAQLEKSRLLSDRFSAERPKGSFSTLEIQRTEQGDSAMYLCASSIGLAGSRDTQYFGPGTRLTVL.

The V call is TRBV12-3 or TRBV12-4, the J call TRBJ1-2; tentatively, D is TRBD1 (5 bases). The CDR3 length is 18 residues. Trimming removed 3 bases from V and 3 bases from J, with 23 bases in between. The CDR3 DNA is TGTGCCAGCAGTTTGTGGCGAGTGTTGGGACCTGTTGACTATGGCTACACCTTC. Amino acids: CASSLWRVLGPVDYGYTF.

This clonotype was picked up many times. The rearrangement links TRBV27 to TRBJ2-1, with TRBD1 identical over 7 bases. This CDR3 contains 17 residues. Trimming at V came to 3 bases and at J to 2 bases, leaving 10 bases not matched to a gene. Germline values: CDR1 MNHEY, CDR2 SMNVEV (reference sequence). CDR3 nucleotide sequence: TGTGCCAGCAGTTTGGGGTCCGGGACAGATCCCTACAATGAGCAGTTCTTC. Its protein product is CASSLGSGTDPYNEQFF.

This clonotype has a count of ten or more. V gene TRBV29-1 combines with J gene TRBJ2-5, with D possibly being TRBD2 (5 bases). CDR1 and CDR2 (germline): SQVTM, ANQGSEA. Trimming cost V 3 bases and J 2 bases, with 16 bases left between them. The CDR3 totals 15 residues. CDR3 nucleotide sequence: TGCAGCGTTGATCAGGACGGGATCTATCAAGAGACCCAGTACTTC. It yields the protein CSVDQDGIYQETQYF.

This clonotype has a handful of counts. Relative to the germline gene, one junction end is altered; a read error may explain this. V and J are TRBV11-2 and TRBJ2-7; 11 nucleotides align to TRBD1. CDR3 size: 16 residues. Germline V gives CDR1 SGHAT, CDR2 FQNNGV. DNA for the CDR3: TGTTCCAGCAGCGATCCTGGGGACAGGGGGAGGAACGAGCAGTACTTC. It codes for CSSSDPGDRGRNEQYF.

This clonotype was observed once. A much bigger clone sits one base away, suggesting this may be a read error. CDR3 in amino acids: CASSSQGQWQPQHF. CDR3 bases: TGTGCCAGCAGTTCACAAGGGCAGTGGCAGCCCCAGCATTTT. The chain combines TRBV27 with TRBJ1-5; D remains unclear. Germline CDR1 and CDR2: MNHEY and SMNVEV (reference sequence). The V end was cut by 4 bases, the J end by 7 bases, with 14 bases between. The CDR3 is made up of 14 amino acids.

The gene calls are TRBV6-2 or TRBV6-3 and TRBJ2-1, with 9 nucleotides matching TRBD2. The CDR3 has 16 amino acids. Germline CDR1 reads MNHEY; CDR2 reads SVGEGT. Trimming removed 2 bases from V and 12 bases from J; junction bases left unmatched: 14. In DNA, the CDR3 is TGTGCCAGCAGTTACCCTAATAGCGGGAGAAATGTTGGGCAGTTCTTC. As protein: CASSYPNSGRNVGQFF.

This clonotype has only a few counts. The V call is TRBV20-1, the J call TRBJ2-7; D ambiguous. Germline V gene sequence: CDR1 DFQATT, CDR2 SNEGSKA (reference sequence). The CDR3 spans 15 residues. V was shortened by 4 bases and J by 0 bases, with 16 bases between the two germline ends. This CDR3 reads CSAKKGTPSSYEQYF. The CDR3 bases are TGCAGTGCTAAAAAGGGTACTCCCAGCTCCTACGAGCAGTACTTC.

This clonotype came up many times. The chain is built from TRBV6-5 and TRBJ1-2, with 11 bases lining up with TRBD1. Germline V gene lookup returns CDR1 MNHEY and CDR2 SVGAGI. V was clipped by 2 bases and J by 0 bases; unmatched bases: 8. The CDR3 consists of 18 residues. CDR3 bases: TGTGCCAGCAGTTACGGGGGGACAGGGGGAGTTCCTAACTATGGCTACACCTTC. This sequence encodes CASSYGGTGGVPNYGYTF.

This clonotype appeared many times. The chain joins TRBV27 to TRBJ2-3, with D tentatively TRBD1 (5 bases). CDR1 and CDR2 from the germline V gene are MNHEY and SMNVEV (reference sequence). The CDR3 has 14 amino acids. The V end was cut by 5 bases, the J end by 2 bases, with 11 bases between. The CDR3 protein is CASSLRQITDTQYF. The DNA of the CDR3 is TGTGCCAGCAGTCTCAGACAGATCACAGATACGCAGTATTTT.

The rearrangement uses TRBV12-3 or TRBV12-4 and TRBJ2-7; D is ambiguous. Trimming removed 5 bases at V and 6 bases at J, with 11 bases between. This CDR3 has 12 residues. CDR3 DNA: TGTGCCAGCAGTGCTAGACCGGGCGAGCAGTACTTC. Translation gives CASSARPGEQYF.

This clonotype came up many times. The chain uses TRBV3-1 and TRBJ1-2; D remains unclear. The germline V gene has CDR1 LGHDT and CDR2 YNNKEL (reference sequence). V was trimmed by 4 bases and J by 2 bases, leaving 8 bases between them. The CDR3 has 13 amino acids. The CDR3 DNA reads TGTGCCAGCAGCCCAACAGAGAACTATGGCTACACCTTC. As protein: CASSPTENYGYTF. The complete variable domain, with remaining parts taken from reference TRBV3-1 and TRBJ1-2, reads DTAVSQTPKYLVTQMGNDKSIKCEQNLGHDTMYWYKQDSKKFLKIMFSYNNKELIINETVPNRFSPKSPDKAHLNLHINSLELGDSAVYFCASSPTENYGYTFGSGTRLTVV.

This clonotype occurred many times. The V call is TRBV7-9, the J call TRBJ2-7; 7 nucleotides align to TRBD2. Germline V CDR1 and CDR2: SEHNR, FQNEAQ (reference sequence). The CDR3 is made up of 15 amino acids. The trim removed 1 base at V and 6 bases at J, leaving 9 bases unmatched. CDR3 DNA: TGTGCCAGCAGCTTAGTGGGGGGAGGGCCCTCCGAGCAGTACTTC. Protein product: CASSLVGGGPSEQYF. The full variable domain, rest sourced from reference TRBV7-9 and TRBJ2-7, is DTGVSQNPRHKITKRGQNVTFRCDPISEHNRLYWYRQTLGQGPEFLTYFQNEAQLEKSRLLSDRFSAERPKGSFSTLEIQRTEQGDSAMYLCASSLVGGGPSEQYFGPGTRLTVT.

This chain uses TRBV4-3 with TRBJ1-4; D gene unclear. Germline loops: CDR1 LGHNA, CDR2 YSLEER. The V and J ends lost 0 bases and 6 bases respectively, with 14 bases between them. CDR3 size: 16 residues. The CDR3 protein is CASSQEGPGAYEKLFF. CDR3 nucleotide sequence: TGCGCCAGCAGCCAAGAAGGTCCCGGTGCATATGAAAAACTGTTTTTT.

This clonotype was recorded at least ten times. V is TRBV7-9 and J is TRBJ2-2; D remains ambiguous. CDR1 SEHNR and CDR2 FQNEAQ come from the germline V gene (reference sequence). This CDR3 spans 15 amino acids. V was clipped by 4 bases and J by 2 bases, with 11 bases between them. The CDR3 region is CASSSEAVNTGELFF. The CDR3 DNA reads TGTGCCAGCAGCTCTGAAGCCGTTAACACCGGGGAGCTGTTTTTT.

A word on this clonotype: A much larger clone differs from this one at a single base, so this may be a read error. The rearrangement uses TRBV20-1 and TRBJ2-1; TRBD2 agrees at 9 bases. The CDR3 has 14 residues. Germline CDR1 DFQATT, CDR2 SNEGSKA (reference sequence). This CDR3 is CCALIAGVNNEQFF. For the CDR3, the DNA is TGCTGTGCCCTAATAGCGGGGGTAAACAATGAGCAGTTCTTC.

The rearrangement joins TRBV28 to TRBJ1-5; the match to TRBD1 covers 9 bases. Germline loops: CDR1 MDHEN, CDR2 SYDVKM. After removal of 7 bases from V and 7 bases from J, the junction contained 2 bases not matched to a gene. The CDR3 is 12 amino acids. Here the CDR3 reads CASKTGGQPQHF. CDR3 DNA sequence: TGTGCCAGCAAGACAGGGGGGCAGCCCCAGCATTTT.

This clonotype came up many times. The rearrangement links TRBV5-1 to TRBJ1-1; D is undetermined. CDR1 SGHRS and CDR2 YFSETQ come from the germline V gene. Trimming stripped 0 bases from V and 4 bases from J, with 10 bases between. The CDR3 totals 14 residues. The CDR3 protein is CASSLAVASTEAFF. Written as DNA, the CDR3 is TGCGCCAGCAGCTTGGCGGTGGCCTCCACTGAAGCTTTCTTT. Looking up the rest from reference TRBV5-1 and TRBJ1-1 gives the full variable domain: KAGVTQTPRYLIKTRGQQVTLSCSPISGHRSVSWYQQTPGQGLQFLFEYFSETQRNKGNFPGRFSGRQFSNSRSEMNVSTLELGDSALYLCASSLAVASTEAFFGQGTRLTVV.